This is a list of T cell receptor beta chains from one sample in a study of T cells in Graves' hyperthyroidism and ophthalmopathy. TCRdb fed the multiplex PCR reads into MiXCR, producing one record per CDR3 protein. The profile shows about 320,000 distinct CDR3 sequences, about 15% of them singletons. Sequenced sample: blood. The receptors were gathered from a man aged 30 to 39 with Graves' hyperthyroidism. Both conserved end residues are part of each CDR3. The order of the fields is D gene, J gene, clone size, V gene, CDR3 DNA, CDR3 protein. The D gene is left open where the match is weak. Part of the rows lack a size; the others show once, few, many or a class for expanded clones.

D: TRBD2; J: TRBJ2-7; size: many; V: TRBV11-2; DNA: TGTGCCAGCAGCATCCCGGGGGGACCCGCCTACGAGCAGTACTTC; CDR3: CASSIPGGPAYEQYF
D: NA; J: TRBJ2-7; size: NA; V: TRBV18; DNA: TGTGCCAGCTCACCCCGAGGGTTAGTCGGAGTTCAATACGAGCAGTACTTC; CDR3: CASSPRGLVGVQYEQYF
D: NA; J: TRBJ2-5; size: NA; V: TRBV9; DNA: TGTGCCAGCAGTCAAATCCGAGAAGAGACCCAGTACTTC; CDR3: CASSQIREETQYF
D: NA; J: TRBJ2-2; size: NA; V: TRBV2; DNA: TGTGCCAGCAAGGGGGACGGGGAGCTGTTTTTT; CDR3: CASKGDGELFF
D: NA; J: TRBJ1-1; size: few; V: TRBV7-3; DNA: TGTGCCAGCAGTTCCCTTCCCGCCGGGACACCGAACACTGAAGCTTTCTTT; CDR3: CASSSLPAGTPNTEAFF
D: TRBD2; J: TRBJ2-5; size: few; V: TRBV29-1; DNA: TGCAGCGTGGCGGGGGTAGCTCAAGAGACCCAGTACTTC; CDR3: CSVAGVAQETQYF
D: TRBD2; J: TRBJ2-1; size: many; V: TRBV7-2; DNA: TGTGCCAGCCGCAGACTAGCGTACAATGAGCAGTTCTTC; CDR3: CASRRLAYNEQFF
D: NA; J: TRBJ1-1; size: many; V: TRBV30; DNA: TGTGCCTGGGTGGCAGGGAGTACTGAAGCTTTCTTT; CDR3: CAWVAGSTEAFF
D: NA; J: TRBJ2-1; size: many; V: TRBV5-6; DNA: TGTGCCAGCAGCCCTACCTACAATGAGCAGTTCTTC; CDR3: CASSPTYNEQFF
D: NA; J: TRBJ1-3; size: NA; V: TRBV27; DNA: TGTGCCAGCAGTTTATCGGGGGTCTCTGGAAACACCATATATTTT; CDR3: CASSLSGVSGNTIYF
D: NA; J: TRBJ2-7; size: many; V: TRBV5-1; DNA: TGCGCCAGCAGCTGGGGTCTGAGCAGTACCTACGAGCAGTACTTC; CDR3: CASSWGLSSTYEQYF
D: NA; J: TRBJ1-1; size: many; V: TRBV7-9; DNA: TGTGCCAGCAGCTTAGAAGGAGGGGCGATTGAAGCTTTCTTT; CDR3: CASSLEGGAIEAFF
D: TRBD1; J: TRBJ2-2; size: NA; V: TRBV6-1; DNA: TGTGCCAGCAGCTGGGGACAGGGGGCTGGCGGGGAGCTGTTTTTT; CDR3: CASSWGQGAGGELFF
D: NA; J: TRBJ2-7; size: many; V: TRBV12-3/TRBV12-4; DNA: TGTGCCAGCAGTTTTGGGGTGCAAAACGAGCAGTACTTC; CDR3: CASSFGVQNEQYF
D: TRBD2; J: TRBJ2-2; size: many; V: TRBV7-2; DNA: TGTGCCAGCAGCTTAGGTGGCGGGAGAGGCACCGGGGAGCTGTTTTTT; CDR3: CASSLGGGRGTGELFF
D: NA; J: TRBJ2-7; size: once; V: TRBV11-2; DNA: NA; CDR3: CASSFYICSAGVGSGGTEQYF
D: NA; J: TRBJ2-7; size: many; V: TRBV28; DNA: TGTGCCAGCAGTCCCGGGACTGTAACCTACGAGCAGTACTTC; CDR3: CASSPGTVTYEQYF
D: NA; J: TRBJ2-7; size: many; V: TRBV20-1; DNA: TGCAGTGCTAGAGGACTTCACCCGACCTACGAGCAGTACTTC; CDR3: CSARGLHPTYEQYF
D: NA; J: TRBJ2-4; size: once; V: TRBV24-1; DNA: TGTGCCACCAGTGATAGGGGCAGGCGCCTAGCCAAAAACATTCAGTACTTC; CDR3: CATSDRGRRLAKNIQYF
D: TRBD2; J: TRBJ2-1; size: NA; V: TRBV28; DNA: TGTGCCACCTTCGGACAGGTGGTAGCGGGAGGGAATGGTGTCACCTACAATGAGCAGTTCTTC; CDR3: CATFGQVVAGGNGVTYNEQFF
D: TRBD1; J: TRBJ1-6; size: many; V: TRBV7-2; DNA: TGTGCCAGCAGCTCACAGGGGCGCAATAATTCACCCCTCCACTTT; CDR3: CASSSQGRNNSPLHF
D: TRBD2; J: TRBJ2-1; size: few; V: TRBV5-1; DNA: TGCGCCAGCAGTCTTTCCGGGACTAGCGGCAATGAGCAGTTCTTC; CDR3: CASSLSGTSGNEQFF
D: NA; J: TRBJ2-5; size: NA; V: TRBV3-1; DNA: TGTGCCAGCAGCCAACTGAGCGGAGAGACCCAGTACTTC; CDR3: CASSQLSGETQYF
D: NA; J: TRBJ1-4; size: few; V: TRBV6-6; DNA: TGTGCCAGCAGTTACTCGAAGGGGCAGCATGAAAAACTGTTTTTT; CDR3: CASSYSKGQHEKLFF
D: TRBD2; J: TRBJ2-1; size: many; V: TRBV7-2; DNA: TGTGCCAGCAGCCCGGGACTAGCGGGAGGGCCGGTTCGTTGGTCCTACAATGAGCAGTTCTTC; CDR3: CASSPGLAGGPVRWSYNEQFF
D: NA; J: TRBJ1-1; size: many; V: TRBV12-3/TRBV12-4; DNA: TGTGCCAGCAGTTCTCTTACAGGCATTGAAGCTTTCTTT; CDR3: CASSSLTGIEAFF
D: TRBD1; J: TRBJ2-7; size: few; V: TRBV10-2; DNA: TGCGCCAGCAGTGAGGGGCAGGGGGATACCTACGAGCAGTACTTC; CDR3: CASSEGQGDTYEQYF
D: TRBD2; J: TRBJ2-1; size: many; V: TRBV5-6; DNA: TGTGCCAGCAGCTGGGACGGGCTAGCGGGAGGGTATGAGCAGTTCTTC; CDR3: CASSWDGLAGGYEQFF
D: NA; J: TRBJ1-4; size: NA; V: TRBV9; DNA: TGTGCCAGCAGCTCCAGCGGGGACTATGGTGAAAAACTGTTTTTT; CDR3: CASSSSGDYGEKLFF